This TCR beta chain was observed in a study of blood T cell repertoires in COVID-19. In the original analysis: Amplification of reference gene primers provided the estimated nucleated cell counts. Profiling relied on immunoSEQ multiplex PCR, and the TCRdb table lists in-frame clones only, not all of them. That table gives V, J and clone size, and the DNA gave D and trimming. The profile shows approximately 150,000 clones, around four fifths of them singletons. The study assigned cohorts using participant-reported clinical history. Recovered Cohort 3 donors showed two negative PCRs, clearance, or symptom resolution. Losses at the gene ends were 7 bases for V and 5 bases for J; bases not matched to a gene: 8. This CDR3 contains 14 residues. CDR1 SQVTM and CDR2 ANQGSEA come from the germline V gene. A few counts support this clone.

The origin of this receptor is a woman between 40 and 55 years old who had recovered from COVID-19. The chain is built from TRBV29-1 and TRBJ2-1, with 10 bases aligning to TRBD2. The source material was PBMCs or T cells enriched from blood (not recorded which). The CDR3 reads CSASRTSGNNEQFF. The CDR3 bases are TGCAGCGCGTCACGGACTAGCGGTAACAATGAGCAGTTCTTC.